What follows is one T cell receptor beta chain and its context. These data belong to a study of shared clonotypes between healthy human individuals. Sequenced by immunoSEQ multiplex PCR; TCRdb stores in-frame clones only, minus some. The data show some 1 million clones, with roughly 70% seen just once and about 1.5% held by the top ten. Looked up from germline, CDR1 is MDHEN and CDR2 is SYDVKM. The CDR3 extends over 15 amino acids. V lost 2 bases and J lost 4; bases outside the gene matches: 5. The source of this sequence is a young man in good health. The sequenced sample consisted of memory CD4+ T cells sorted from blood. Described subset: CD45RA-negative fraction. The rearrangement joins TRBV28 to TRBJ2-5, with 9 bases fitting TRBD2. In nucleotides, the CDR3 is TGTGCCAGCAGTTTAGGCGGGGGGGCGCGAGAGACCCAGTACTTC. Encoded protein: CASSLGGGARETQYF.